These 27 T cell receptor beta chains were all obtained from the same sample, sequenced in a study of shared clonotypes between healthy human individuals. Sequencing used immunoSEQ multiplex PCR; TCRdb keeps in-frame clones, though not all of them. This sample has millions of clones, with about 95% found just once. CD45RO-negative cells were positively selected for CCR7, leaving out terminally differentiated effector memory CD45RA+ cells. The sample consisted of naive CD8+ T cells sorted from blood. These receptors all come from a man aged 18 to 29 in good health.

This sequence joins TRBV6-1 and TRBJ1-4; D is possibly TRBD1 (5 bases). The V end was cut by 3 bases, the J end by 5 bases, with 13 bases between. This CDR3 spans 15 amino acids. CDR1 and CDR2 from the germline V gene are MNHNS and SASEGT. CDR3 sequence: CASSDGGALNEKLFF. The CDR3 coding sequence is TGTGCCAGCAGTGACGGAGGGGCCTTAAATGAAAAACTGTTTTTT.

This clone was recorded only once. This specimen includes other DNA sequences encoding the same CDR3. V usage is TRBV9 and J usage is TRBJ1-6; 11 nucleotides match TRBD1. Unmatched junction bases numbered 1, after V lost 0 bases and J lost 5 bases. The CDR3 totals 16 residues. Germline CDR1 and CDR2: SGDLS and YYNGEE. The CDR3 coding sequence is TGTGCCAGCAGCGTAGGGGACAGGGGGAATAATTCACCCCTCCACTTT. Protein product: CASSVGDRGNNSPLHF.

The chain uses TRBV4-1 and TRBJ1-2; the D gene is possibly TRBD1 (6 bases). The CDR3 is made up of 15 amino acids. Trimming stripped 0 bases from V and 4 bases from J, with 12 bases between. Germline V gene data show CDR1 as MGHRA and CDR2 as YSYEKL. CDR3 nucleotides: TGCGCCAGCAGCCAAGATGTAGGGGGTCCCTATGGCTACACCTTC. This translates into CASSQDVGGPYGYTF.

The genes are TRBV25-1 and TRBJ2-7; D remains unclear. This CDR3 comprises 13 residues. Germline V gives CDR1 MGHDK, CDR2 SYGVNS. V was clipped by 4 bases and J by 7 bases, with 14 bases between them. The CDR3 DNA reads as TGTGCCAGCAGTGCCCGGAGAAGTCCGGAGCAGTACTTC. Protein product: CASSARRSPEQYF.

J is TRBJ2-1 and V is TRBV27; tentative D call: TRBD2 (5 bases). Trimming removed 8 bases at V and 4 bases at J, with 15 bases between. Per germline, CDR1 MNHEY and CDR2 SMNVEV (reference sequence). This CDR3 spans 14 amino acids. CDR3 residues: CASSPLLDYNEQFF. Written as DNA, the CDR3 is TGTGCCAGCTCCCCCCTACTAGATTACAATGAGCAGTTCTTC.

This clone was seen just once. V usage is TRBV5-6 and J usage is TRBJ2-3, with TRBD2 matching 10 bases. CDR3 size: 15 residues. V trimming: 1 base; J trimming: 3 bases; junction bases outside the gene matches: 2. Germline-derived CDR1 and CDR2 are SGHDT and YYEEEE. CDR3 residues: CASSLTSGATDTQYF. The CDR3 DNA reads TGTGCCAGCAGCTTGACTAGCGGGGCTACAGATACGCAGTATTTT.

A note on this clone: Other DNA variants within this sample encode the same CDR3. The genes are TRBV5-1 and TRBJ2-1, with 7 bases matching TRBD2. V was pared by 0 bases and J by 6 bases, with 3 bases of the junction left unmatched. The CDR3 has 14 amino acids. Germline V gene lookup returns CDR1 SGHRS and CDR2 YFSETQ. The CDR3 loop reads CASSLAGGPNEQFF. For the CDR3, the DNA is TGCGCCAGCAGCTTGGCGGGAGGCCCCAATGAGCAGTTCTTC.

A note on this clone: The sample has other DNA sequences that encode this CDR3 too. This rearrangement joins TRBV5-6 to TRBJ2-7, with TRBD1 identical over 10 bases. This CDR3 is 14 amino acids long. Looked up from germline, CDR1 is SGHDT and CDR2 is YYEEEE. V lost 5 bases to trimming and J lost 5 bases; unmatched junction nucleotides: 7. The CDR3 loop reads CASSFGTGVHEQYF. The CDR3 DNA follows: TGTGCCAGCAGTTTCGGGACAGGGGTCCACGAGCAGTACTTC.

This chain connects TRBV6-1 to TRBJ1-4; D is possibly TRBD1 (6 bases). Germline V gene data show CDR1 as MNHNS and CDR2 as SASEGT. This CDR3 is 13 amino acids long. With 7 bases removed from V and 7 bases from J, the gap between germline ends came to 13 bases. CDR3 coding DNA: TGTGCCAGCAATCGGGGGGCAGGTGAAAAACTGTTTTTT. Its translation: CASNRGAGEKLFF.

In this sample, this clone turned up once. The chain combines TRBV27 with TRBJ2-5, with D possibly TRBD1 on 7 matching bases. CDR3 length: 16 amino acids. V was pared by 0 bases and J by 5 bases, with 16 bases between. Germline assignment: CDR1 MNHEY and CDR2 SMNVEV (reference sequence). The CDR3 is CASSLSPGGGGETQYF. Written as DNA, the CDR3 is TGTGCCAGCAGTTTATCGCCCGGAGGGGGCGGGGAGACCCAGTACTTC.

The CDR3 coding sequence is TGTGCCAGCAGCTTGTGGATCGGAACCCTAACCTACGAGCAGTACTTC. Translated: CASSLWIGTLTYEQYF. V usage is TRBV5-6 and J usage is TRBJ2-7; D gene uncertain. The CDR3 length is 16 residues. V was cut by 1 base and J by 2 bases, with 16 bases left in between. CDR1 is SGHDT, CDR2 YYEEEE, per germline. The full variable domain, completed using reference TRBV5-6 and TRBJ2-7, is DAGVTQSPTHLIKTRGQQVTLRCSPKSGHDTVSWYQQALGQGPQFIFQYYEEEERQRGNFPDRFSGHQFPNYSSELNVNALLLGDSALYLCASSLWIGTLTYEQYFGPGTRLTVT.

The chain employs TRBV18 and TRBJ1-1; 7 nucleotides align to TRBD1. This CDR3 has 17 amino acids. Germline CDR1 is KGHSH and CDR2 is LQKENI. V shed 2 bases and J 2 bases; nucleotides not matched to a gene: 11. In nucleotides, the CDR3 is TGTGCCAGCTCACCAGAACCAGGGGGAGAGGGCAACACTGAAGCTTTCTTT. The encoded protein is CASSPEPGGEGNTEAFF.

V gene TRBV9 combines with J gene TRBJ2-2; 14 nucleotides align to TRBD2. Per the germline V gene, CDR1 is SGDLS and CDR2 is YYNGEE. J was trimmed by 3 bases and V by 4 bases; bases with no gene match: 11. The CDR3 runs to 19 residues. The CDR3 region has the DNA TGTGCCAGCAGCCCTTCCGGGACTAGCGGGAGTGGGTACACCGGGGAGCTGTTTTTT. Translation gives CASSPSGTSGSGYTGELFF.

The sample holds one count of this clone. The same CDR3 can be traced to other DNA sequences in this sample. The V and J genes are TRBV6-6 and TRBJ2-1, with D perhaps given as TRBD1 or TRBD2 (6 bases each). Per germline, CDR1 MNHNY and CDR2 SVGAGI (reference sequence). The CDR3 length is 15 residues. V lost 2 bases and J 4 bases, leaving 12 bases between the germline ends. The CDR3 DNA sequence: TGTGCCAGCAGTTACGTGGGGGGCGGTTACAATGAGCAGTTCTTC. Its protein is CASSYVGGGYNEQFF.

The CDR3 sequence: CASSLSGGFESPLHF. The CDR3 DNA follows: TGTGCCAGCAGTTTATCAGGGGGCTTCGAATCACCCCTCCACTTT. The J gene is TRBJ1-6, the V gene TRBV27, with 7 bases aligning to TRBD1. The V and J ends lost 0 bases and 10 bases, in that order; junction bases with no gene match: 6. This CDR3 is 15 amino acids long. In germline, CDR1 is MNHEY, CDR2 SMNVEV (reference sequence).

This chain uses TRBV5-4 with TRBJ2-5; the match to TRBD2 covers 7 bases. Germline lookup yields CDR1 SGHNT and CDR2 YYREEE (reference sequence). There are 16 residues in the CDR3. After removal of 3 bases from V and 3 bases from J, the junction contained 11 bases not matched to a gene. DNA for the CDR3: TGTGCCAGCAGCTCAGGCGAAGCGGGGATTGAAGAGACCCAGTACTTC. Amino acid sequence: CASSSGEAGIEETQYF.

The V call is TRBV11-1, the J call TRBJ2-5; no definite D call. The CDR3 extends over 13 amino acids. CDR1 SGHAT and CDR2 FQDESV come from the germline V gene (reference sequence). Trimming removed 1 base at V and 0 bases at J, with 3 bases between. The CDR3 nucleotides are TGTGCCAGCAGCTTAGAAAACCAAGAGACCCAGTACTTC. Its protein is CASSLENQETQYF.

J is TRBJ1-4 and V is TRBV10-3; no firm D call. The CDR3 is 13 residues long. From germline, CDR1 is ENHRY and CDR2 SYGVKD. The V end was cut by 0 bases, the J end by 4 bases, with 3 bases between. This CDR3 is CAISESYNEKLFF. The CDR3 nucleotides read TGTGCCATCAGTGAGTCTTATAATGAAAAACTGTTTTTT.

CDR3 nucleotide sequence: TGCGCCAGCAGCCAAGAAGCAGCTCAGCCCCAGCATTTT. Translated, it gives CASSQEAAQPQHF. The chain combines TRBV4-1 with TRBJ1-5; D is unresolved. Germline CDR1 and CDR2: MGHRA and YSYEKL. V lost 0 bases to trimming and J lost 6 bases, with 6 bases between them. This CDR3 is 13 amino acids long.

This sequence joins TRBV11-2 and TRBJ2-2; TRBD1 aligns across 9 bases. The CDR3 runs 16 residues. From germline, CDR1 is SGHAT and CDR2 FQNNGV. With V trimmed by 5 bases and J by 4 bases, 8 bases remained unmatched. CDR3 DNA: TGTGCCAGCAGCCCTCCACAGGGGGCGGTCACCGGGGAGCTGTTTTTT. Translating it yields CASSPPQGAVTGELFF.

The gene calls are TRBV10-1 and TRBJ2-2; no firm D call. CDR1 is WNHNN, CDR2 SYGVQD, per germline (reference sequence). The V end was cut by 7 bases, the J end by 5 bases, with 14 bases between. This CDR3 has 14 amino acids. DNA of the CDR3: TGCGCCAGCACCCCTGACGGAACGACCGGGGAGCTGTTTTTT. Its translation is CASTPDGTTGELFF.

The chain has TRBV5-6 and TRBJ1-2, with D unclear. This CDR3 comprises 15 residues. Germline V lookup: CDR1 SGHDT, CDR2 YYEEEE. Trimming pared 0 bases from V and 8 bases from J, leaving 17 bases between. CDR3 sequence reads: CASSLVGNRIEGYTF. CDR3 bases: TGTGCCAGCAGCTTGGTTGGAAATAGGATAGAGGGCTACACCTTC.

This chain connects TRBV5-4 to TRBJ2-5; 15 bases line up with TRBD2. Per germline, CDR1 SGHNT and CDR2 YYREEE (reference sequence). J gave up 2 bases and V 5 bases, and 7 bases lay outside the gene matches. The CDR3 is 17 amino acids. CDR3 sequence reads: CASSTGLAGGSQETQYF. DNA for the CDR3: TGTGCCAGCAGTACGGGACTAGCGGGGGGATCGCAAGAGACCCAGTACTTC.

The V and J genes are TRBV10-2 and TRBJ1-1, with 8 bases aligning to TRBD1. This CDR3 is 14 amino acids long. Germline V gene sequence: CDR1 WSHSY, CDR2 SAAADI. J was trimmed by 1 base and V by 7 bases; bases with no gene match: 5. CDR3 residues: CASKKQGENTEAFF. The CDR3, as DNA: TGCGCCAGCAAAAAACAGGGGGAGAACACTGAAGCTTTCTTT.

J is TRBJ2-7 and V is TRBV7-9, with 9 positions matching TRBD1. The CDR3 length is 15 residues. Germline lookup yields CDR1 SEHNR and CDR2 FQNEAQ (reference sequence). With V trimmed by 4 bases and J by 2 bases, 6 bases remained unmatched. CDR3: CASSSGTGSPYEQYF. The CDR3 coding sequence is TGTGCCAGCAGCTCCGGGACAGGGAGCCCCTACGAGCAGTACTTC. The entire variable domain, with the rest obtained from reference TRBV7-9 and TRBJ2-7, is as follows: DTGVSQNPRHKITKRGQNVTFRCDPISEHNRLYWYRQTLGQGPEFLTYFQNEAQLEKSRLLSDRFSAERPKGSFSTLEIQRTEQGDSAMYLCASSSGTGSPYEQYFGPGTRLTVT.

The chain recombines TRBV19 with TRBJ1-2; 7 nucleotides line up with TRBD1. The germline V gene has CDR1 LNHDA and CDR2 SQIVND (reference sequence). There are 15 residues in the CDR3. The V segment lost 5 bases and the J segment 4 bases; nucleotides outside the gene matches: 10. The CDR3 DNA follows: TGTGCCAGTAGTTCGACAGGGTTAGACTCCTATGGCTACACCTTC. Translating it yields CASSSTGLDSYGYTF.

The rearrangement uses TRBV16 and TRBJ1-4, with D hard to call. CDR1 is KGHSY, CDR2 FQNENV, per germline. V was shortened by 8 bases and J by 7 bases, with 11 bases between the two germline ends. The CDR3 sequence is 12 residues long. The CDR3, as DNA: TGTGCCAGCGGGCCTTCGGGTGAAAAACTGTTTTTT. Translated, it gives CASGPSGEKLFF.